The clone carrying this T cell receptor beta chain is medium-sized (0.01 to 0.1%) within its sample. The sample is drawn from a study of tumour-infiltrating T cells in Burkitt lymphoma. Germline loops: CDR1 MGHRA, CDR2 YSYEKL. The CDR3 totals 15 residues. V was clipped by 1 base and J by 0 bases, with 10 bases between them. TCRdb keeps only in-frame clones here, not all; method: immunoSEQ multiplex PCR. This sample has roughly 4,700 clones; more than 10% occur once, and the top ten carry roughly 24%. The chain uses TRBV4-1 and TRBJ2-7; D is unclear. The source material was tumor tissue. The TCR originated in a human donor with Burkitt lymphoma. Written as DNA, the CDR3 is TGCGCCAGCAGCCAAGCGGCCGAAAGCTCCTACGAGCAGTACTTC. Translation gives CASSQAAESSYEQYF.